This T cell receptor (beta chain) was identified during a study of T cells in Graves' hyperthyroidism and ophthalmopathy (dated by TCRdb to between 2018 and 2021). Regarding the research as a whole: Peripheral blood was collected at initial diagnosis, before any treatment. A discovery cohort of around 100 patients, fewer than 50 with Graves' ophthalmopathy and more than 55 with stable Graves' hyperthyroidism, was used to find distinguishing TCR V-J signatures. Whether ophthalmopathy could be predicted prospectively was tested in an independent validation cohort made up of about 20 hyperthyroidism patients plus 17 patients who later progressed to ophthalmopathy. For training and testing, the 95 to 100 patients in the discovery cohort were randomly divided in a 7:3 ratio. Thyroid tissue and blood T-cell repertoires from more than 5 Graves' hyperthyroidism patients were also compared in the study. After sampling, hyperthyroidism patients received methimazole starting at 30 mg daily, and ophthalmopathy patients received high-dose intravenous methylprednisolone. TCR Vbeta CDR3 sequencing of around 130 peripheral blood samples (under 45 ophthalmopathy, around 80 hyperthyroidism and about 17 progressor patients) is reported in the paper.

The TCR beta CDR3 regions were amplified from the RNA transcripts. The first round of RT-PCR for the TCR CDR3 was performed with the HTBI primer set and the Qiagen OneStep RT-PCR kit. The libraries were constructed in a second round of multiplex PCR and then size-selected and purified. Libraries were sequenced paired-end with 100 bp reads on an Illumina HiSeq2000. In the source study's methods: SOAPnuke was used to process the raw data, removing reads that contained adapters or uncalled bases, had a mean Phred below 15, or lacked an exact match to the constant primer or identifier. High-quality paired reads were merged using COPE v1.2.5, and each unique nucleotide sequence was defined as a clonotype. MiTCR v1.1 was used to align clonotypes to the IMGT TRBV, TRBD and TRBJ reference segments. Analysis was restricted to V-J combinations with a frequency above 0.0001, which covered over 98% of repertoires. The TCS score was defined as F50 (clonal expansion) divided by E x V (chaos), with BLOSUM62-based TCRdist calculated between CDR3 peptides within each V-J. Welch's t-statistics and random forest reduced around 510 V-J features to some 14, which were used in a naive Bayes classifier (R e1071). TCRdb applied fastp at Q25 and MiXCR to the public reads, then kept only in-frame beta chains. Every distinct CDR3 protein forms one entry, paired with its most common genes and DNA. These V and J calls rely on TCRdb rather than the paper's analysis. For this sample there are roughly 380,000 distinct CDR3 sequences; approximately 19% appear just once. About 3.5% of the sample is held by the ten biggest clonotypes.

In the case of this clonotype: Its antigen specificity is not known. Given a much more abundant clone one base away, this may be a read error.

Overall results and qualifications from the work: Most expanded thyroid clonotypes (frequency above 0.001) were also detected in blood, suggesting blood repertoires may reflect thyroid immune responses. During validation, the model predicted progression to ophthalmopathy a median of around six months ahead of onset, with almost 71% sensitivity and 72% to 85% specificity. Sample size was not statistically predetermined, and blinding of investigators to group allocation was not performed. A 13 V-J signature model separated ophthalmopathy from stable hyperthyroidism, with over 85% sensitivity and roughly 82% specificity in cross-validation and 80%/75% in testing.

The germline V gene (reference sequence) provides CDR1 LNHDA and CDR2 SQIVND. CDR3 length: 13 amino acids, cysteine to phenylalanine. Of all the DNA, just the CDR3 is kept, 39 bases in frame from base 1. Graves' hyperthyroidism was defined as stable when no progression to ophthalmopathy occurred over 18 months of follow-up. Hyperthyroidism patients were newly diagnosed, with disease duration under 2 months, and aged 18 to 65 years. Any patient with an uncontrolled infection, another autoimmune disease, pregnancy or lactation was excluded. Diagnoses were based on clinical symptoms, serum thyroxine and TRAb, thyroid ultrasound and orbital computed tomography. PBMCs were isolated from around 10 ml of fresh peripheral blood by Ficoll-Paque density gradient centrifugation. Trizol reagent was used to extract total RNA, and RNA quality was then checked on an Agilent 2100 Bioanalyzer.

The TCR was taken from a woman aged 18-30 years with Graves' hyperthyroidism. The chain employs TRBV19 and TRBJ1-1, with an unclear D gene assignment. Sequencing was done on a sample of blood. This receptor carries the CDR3 CASSISANTEACF. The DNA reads TGTGCCAGTAGTATATCAGCGAACACTGAAGCTTGCTTT.